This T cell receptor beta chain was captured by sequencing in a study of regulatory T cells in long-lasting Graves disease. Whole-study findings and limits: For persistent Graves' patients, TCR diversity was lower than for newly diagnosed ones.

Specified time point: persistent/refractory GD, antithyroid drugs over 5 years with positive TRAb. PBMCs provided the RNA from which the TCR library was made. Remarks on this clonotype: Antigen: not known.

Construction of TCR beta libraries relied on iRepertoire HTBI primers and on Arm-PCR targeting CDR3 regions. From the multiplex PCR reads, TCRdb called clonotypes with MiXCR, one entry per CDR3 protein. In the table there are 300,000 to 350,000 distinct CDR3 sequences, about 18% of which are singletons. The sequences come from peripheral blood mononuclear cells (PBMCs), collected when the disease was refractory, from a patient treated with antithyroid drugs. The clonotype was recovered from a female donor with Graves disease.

This CDR3 is CASSQDRPDYNEKLFF. CDR3 coding DNA: TGCGCCAGCAGCCAAGACCGGCCGGATTATAATGAAAAACTGTTTTTT. The chain joins TRBV4-1 to TRBJ1-4; D unresolved. The germline CDR1 and CDR2 sequences are MGHRA and YSYEKL. V gave up 0 bases and J gave up 4 bases, with 12 bases separating them. The length of the CDR3 is 16 residues.